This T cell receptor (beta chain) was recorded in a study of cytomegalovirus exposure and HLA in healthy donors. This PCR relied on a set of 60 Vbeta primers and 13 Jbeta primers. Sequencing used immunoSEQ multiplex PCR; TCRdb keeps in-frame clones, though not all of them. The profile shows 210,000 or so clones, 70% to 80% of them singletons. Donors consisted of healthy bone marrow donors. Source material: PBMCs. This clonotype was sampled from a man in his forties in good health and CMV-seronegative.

CDR3 sequence (DNA): TGTGCCAGCAGCTTATTGGGGGGGGCGGTAAATGAGCAGTTCTTC. Residues: CASSLLGGAVNEQFF. This rearrangement joins TRBV7-3 to TRBJ2-1; weak D call: TRBD2 (7 bases). The germline CDR1 and CDR2 sequences are SGHTA and FQGTGA. This CDR3 has 15 residues. Trimming took 2 bases from V and 7 from J, leaving 15 bases between them.